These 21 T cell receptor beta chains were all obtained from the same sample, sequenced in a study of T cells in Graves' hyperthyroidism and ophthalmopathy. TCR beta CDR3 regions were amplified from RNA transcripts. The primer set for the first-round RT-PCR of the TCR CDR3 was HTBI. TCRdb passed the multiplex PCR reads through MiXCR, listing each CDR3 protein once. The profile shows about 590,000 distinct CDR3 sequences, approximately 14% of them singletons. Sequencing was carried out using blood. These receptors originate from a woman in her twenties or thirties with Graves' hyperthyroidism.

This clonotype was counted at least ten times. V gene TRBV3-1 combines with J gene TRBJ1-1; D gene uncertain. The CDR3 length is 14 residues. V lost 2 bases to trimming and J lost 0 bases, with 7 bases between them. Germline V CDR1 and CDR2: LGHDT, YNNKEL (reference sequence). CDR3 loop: CASSQKQLNTEAFF. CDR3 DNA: TGTGCCAGCAGCCAAAAACAACTGAACACTGAAGCTTTCTTT.

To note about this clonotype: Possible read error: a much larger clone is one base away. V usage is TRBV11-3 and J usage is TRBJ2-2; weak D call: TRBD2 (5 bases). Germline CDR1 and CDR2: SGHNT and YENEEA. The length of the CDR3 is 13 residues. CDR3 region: CASSRLTTEELFF. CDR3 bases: TGTGCCAGCAGTCGACTGACTACCGAGGAGCTGTTTTTT.

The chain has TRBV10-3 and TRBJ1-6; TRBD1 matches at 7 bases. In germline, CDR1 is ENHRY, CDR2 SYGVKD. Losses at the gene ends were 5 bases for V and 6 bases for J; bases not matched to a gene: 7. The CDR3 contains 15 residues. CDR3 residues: CAISRGTDINSPLHF. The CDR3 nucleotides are TGTGCCATCAGTAGGGGGACAGATATTAATTCACCCCTCCACTTT.

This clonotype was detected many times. Here the CDR3 reads CASSLEGRGDTQYF. CDR3 bases: TGCGCCAGCAGCTTGGAAGGCAGGGGGGATACGCAGTATTTT. The gene calls are TRBV5-1 and TRBJ2-3, with 7 bases fitting TRBD1. Germline CDR1 and CDR2: SGHRS and YFSETQ. This CDR3 is 14 amino acids long. V shed 0 bases and J 6 bases; nucleotides not matched to a gene: 4. Using reference TRBV5-1 and TRBJ2-3 for the parts outside the CDR3, the full variable domain is KAGVTQTPRYLIKTRGQQVTLSCSPISGHRSVSWYQQTPGQGLQFLFEYFSETQRNKGNFPGRFSGRQFSNSRSEMNVSTLELGDSALYLCASSLEGRGDTQYFGPGTRLTVL.

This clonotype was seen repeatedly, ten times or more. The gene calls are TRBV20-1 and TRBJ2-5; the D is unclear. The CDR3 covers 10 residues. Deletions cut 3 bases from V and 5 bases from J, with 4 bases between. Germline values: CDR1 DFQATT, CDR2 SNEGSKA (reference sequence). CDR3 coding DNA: TGCAGTGCTAGTCACGAGACCCAGTACTTC. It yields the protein CSASHETQYF.

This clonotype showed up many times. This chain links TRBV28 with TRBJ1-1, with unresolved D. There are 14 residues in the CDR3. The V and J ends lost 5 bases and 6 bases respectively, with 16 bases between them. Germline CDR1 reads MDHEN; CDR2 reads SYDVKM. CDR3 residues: CASSPPHGSPEAFF. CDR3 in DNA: TGTGCCAGCAGTCCCCCTCACGGGAGCCCTGAAGCTTTCTTT. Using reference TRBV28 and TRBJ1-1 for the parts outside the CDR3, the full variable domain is DVKVTQSSRYLVKRTGEKVFLECVQDMDHENMFWYRQDPGLGLRLIYFSYDVKMKEKGDIPEGYSVSREKKERFSLILESASTNQTSMYLCASSPPHGSPEAFFGQGTRLTVV.

Here the CDR3 DNA reads TGCGCCAGCAGCCAAGATCGGACAGACCCCCTCCAATCACCCCTCCACTTT. Amino acid sequence: CASSQDRTDPLQSPLHF. The J gene is TRBJ1-6, the V gene TRBV4-1, with a possible D match to TRBD1 (6 bases). This CDR3 is built from 17 residues. The germline V gene encodes CDR1 MGHRA and CDR2 YSYEKL. V shed 0 bases and J shed 10 bases, with 19 bases lying between them.

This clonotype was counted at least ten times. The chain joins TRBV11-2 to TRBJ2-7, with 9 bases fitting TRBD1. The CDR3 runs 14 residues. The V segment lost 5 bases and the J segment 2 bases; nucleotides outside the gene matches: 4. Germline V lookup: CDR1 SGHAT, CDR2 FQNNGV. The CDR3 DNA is TGTGCCAGCAGCACCGGGACAGGGCCCTACGAGCAGTACTTC. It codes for CASSTGTGPYEQYF.

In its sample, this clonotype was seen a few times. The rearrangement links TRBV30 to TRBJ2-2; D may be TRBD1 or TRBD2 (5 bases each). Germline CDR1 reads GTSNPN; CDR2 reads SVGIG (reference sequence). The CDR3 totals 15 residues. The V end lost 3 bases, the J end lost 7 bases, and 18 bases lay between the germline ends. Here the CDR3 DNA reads TGTGCCTGGAGCCGGTGGTACGGGACCAGCGGGGAGCTGTTTTTT. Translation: CAWSRWYGTSGELFF.

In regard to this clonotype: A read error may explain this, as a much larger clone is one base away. The CDR3 nucleotides read TGTGCCAGCAGTTTACCTAAAGCGGGAGGGCCTATAGCCTACAATGAGCAGTACTTC. It is translated as CASSLPKAGGPIAYNEQYF. The chain links TRBV27 to TRBJ2-1; 10 nucleotides match TRBD2. The DNA end favors TRBJ2-7, so the J call may be wrong. This CDR3 comprises 19 residues. Germline CDR1 is MNHEY and CDR2 is SMNVEV (reference sequence).

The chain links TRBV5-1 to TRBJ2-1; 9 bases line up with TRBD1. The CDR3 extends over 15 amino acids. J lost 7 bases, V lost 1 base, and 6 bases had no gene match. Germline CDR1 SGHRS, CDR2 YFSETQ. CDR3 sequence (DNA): TGCGCCAGCAGCTTGCCGGGACAGGGTAGAAATGAGCAGTTCTTC. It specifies CASSLPGQGRNEQFF.

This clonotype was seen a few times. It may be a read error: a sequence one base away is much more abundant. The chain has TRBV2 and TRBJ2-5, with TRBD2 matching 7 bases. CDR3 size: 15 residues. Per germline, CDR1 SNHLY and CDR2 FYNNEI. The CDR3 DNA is TGTGCCAGCAGTGAACCGGCGGGAGTCCCCGAGACCCGGTACTTC. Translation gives CASSEPAGVPETRYF.

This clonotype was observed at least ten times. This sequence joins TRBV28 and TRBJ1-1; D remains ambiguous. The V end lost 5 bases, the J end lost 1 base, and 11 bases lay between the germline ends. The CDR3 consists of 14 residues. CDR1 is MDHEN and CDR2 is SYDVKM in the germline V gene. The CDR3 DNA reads TGTGCCAGCAGTGTAAAGTACAGGAACACTGAAGCTTTCTTT. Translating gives CASSVKYRNTEAFF.

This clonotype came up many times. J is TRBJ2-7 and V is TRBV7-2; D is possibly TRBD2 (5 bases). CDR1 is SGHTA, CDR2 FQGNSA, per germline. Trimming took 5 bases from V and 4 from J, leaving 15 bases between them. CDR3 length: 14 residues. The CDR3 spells CASSIGSTGYEQYF. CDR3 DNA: TGTGCCAGCAGCATTGGGAGTACCGGTTACGAGCAGTACTTC.

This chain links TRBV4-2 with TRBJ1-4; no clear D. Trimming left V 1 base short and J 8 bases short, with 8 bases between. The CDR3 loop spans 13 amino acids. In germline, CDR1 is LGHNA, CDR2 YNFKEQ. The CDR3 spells CASSQGDEEKLFF. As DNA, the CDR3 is TGTGCCAGCAGCCAAGGAGACGAGGAAAAACTGTTTTTT.

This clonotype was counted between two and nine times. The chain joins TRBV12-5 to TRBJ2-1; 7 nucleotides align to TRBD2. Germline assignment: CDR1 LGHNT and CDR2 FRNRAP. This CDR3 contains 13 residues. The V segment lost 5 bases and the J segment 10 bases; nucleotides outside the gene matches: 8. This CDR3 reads CASGLWEGREQFF. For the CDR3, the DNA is TGTGCTAGTGGTCTATGGGAGGGCAGAGAGCAGTTCTTC.

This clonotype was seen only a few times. The CDR3 protein is CARRRVPLTGELFF. The CDR3 DNA reads TGTGCCAGGCGCAGGGTACCTCTCACCGGGGAGCTGTTTTTT. This chain joins TRBV19 and TRBJ2-2; weak D call: TRBD1 (5 bases). Trimming shortened V by 9 bases and J by 4 bases, and 15 bases separated the two germline ends. Germline V lookup: CDR1 LNHDA, CDR2 SQIVND (reference sequence). The CDR3 runs to 14 residues.

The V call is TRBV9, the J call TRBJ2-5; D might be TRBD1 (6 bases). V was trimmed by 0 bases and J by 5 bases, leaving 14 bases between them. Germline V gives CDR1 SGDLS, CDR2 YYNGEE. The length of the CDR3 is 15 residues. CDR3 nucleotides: TGTGCCAGCAGCGTAGCTCAGGGGTCTGGTGAGACCCAGTACTTC. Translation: CASSVAQGSGETQYF. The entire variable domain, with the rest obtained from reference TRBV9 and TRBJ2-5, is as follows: DSGVTQTPKHLITATGQRVTLRCSPRSGDLSVYWYQQSLDQGLQFLIQYYNGEERAKGNILERFSAQQFPDLHSELNLSSLELGDSALYFCASSVAQGSGETQYFGPGTRLLVL.

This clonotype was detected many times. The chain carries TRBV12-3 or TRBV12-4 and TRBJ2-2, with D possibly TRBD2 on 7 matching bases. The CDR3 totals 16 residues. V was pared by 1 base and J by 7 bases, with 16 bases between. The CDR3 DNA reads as TGTGCCAGCAGTTTAGAGGCTAGCGGAGGGGGCGGGGAGCTGTTTTTT. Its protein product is CASSLEASGGGGELFF.

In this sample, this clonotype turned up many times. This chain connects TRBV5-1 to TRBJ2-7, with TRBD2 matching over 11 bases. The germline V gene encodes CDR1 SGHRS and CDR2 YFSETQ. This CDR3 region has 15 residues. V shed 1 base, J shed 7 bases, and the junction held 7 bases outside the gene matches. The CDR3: CASSLTSGSIGEQYF. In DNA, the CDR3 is TGCGCCAGCAGCTTGACTAGCGGGAGTATTGGGGAGCAGTACTTC.

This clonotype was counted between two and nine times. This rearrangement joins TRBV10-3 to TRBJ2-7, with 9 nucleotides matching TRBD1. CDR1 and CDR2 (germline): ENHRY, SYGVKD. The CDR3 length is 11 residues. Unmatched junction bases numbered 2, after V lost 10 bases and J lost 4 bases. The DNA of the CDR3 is TGTGCCAACGGACAGGGGTACGAGCAGTACTTC. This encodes CANGQGYEQYF.